This TCR beta chain was obtained from a study of identical twins. This clonotype showed up just a few times. One entry per CDR3 protein, called by TCRdb with MiXCR from the 5' RACE reads. The sample lists some 500,000 distinct CDR3 sequences; roughly an eighth were seen once. These data are also associated with another study on yellow fever vaccine responses in identical twins.

Sequencing was performed on CD4+ T cells sorted from blood. The origin of this receptor is a woman between 18 and 29 years old in good health.

CDR3 coding DNA: TGTGCCAGCCGGGTTTCGAGGGCCACTGAAGCTTTCTTT. Residues: CASRVSRATEAFF. The chain recombines TRBV6-1 with TRBJ1-1; D remains ambiguous. Trimming shortened V by 8 bases and J by 4 bases, and 14 bases separated the two germline ends. Germline loops: CDR1 MNHNS, CDR2 SASEGT. This CDR3 comprises 13 residues.